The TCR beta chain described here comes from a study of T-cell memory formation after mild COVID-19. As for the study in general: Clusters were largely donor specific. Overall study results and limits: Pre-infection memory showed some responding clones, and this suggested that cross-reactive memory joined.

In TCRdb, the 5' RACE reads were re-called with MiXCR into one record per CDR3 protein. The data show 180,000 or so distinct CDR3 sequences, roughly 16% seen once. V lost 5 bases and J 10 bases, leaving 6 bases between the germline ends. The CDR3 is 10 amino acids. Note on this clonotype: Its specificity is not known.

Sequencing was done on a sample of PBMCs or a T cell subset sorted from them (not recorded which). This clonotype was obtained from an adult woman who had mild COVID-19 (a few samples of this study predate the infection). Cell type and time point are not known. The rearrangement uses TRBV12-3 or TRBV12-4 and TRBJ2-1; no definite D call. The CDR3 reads CASSLDEQFF. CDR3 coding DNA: TGTGCCAGCAGTCTGGACGAGCAGTTCTTC.